The 20 T cell receptor beta chains given below trace back to one sample, sequenced in a study of blood T cell repertoires in COVID-19. TCRdb keeps only in-frame clones here, not all; method: immunoSEQ multiplex PCR. The data contain roughly 270,000 clones, around 85% of them singletons. The sequenced material came from PBMCs or T cells enriched from blood (not recorded which). The receptors were sampled from a woman aged 50 to 65 who had recovered from COVID-19.

The chain employs TRBV5-1 and TRBJ1-2; 7 nucleotides match TRBD1. The germline V gene has CDR1 SGHRS and CDR2 YFSETQ. The CDR3 spans 14 residues. Trimming took 4 bases from V and 0 from J; bases not matched to a gene: 3. The CDR3 protein is CASSQGQTNYGYTF. DNA of the CDR3: TGCGCCAGCAGCCAGGGACAGACTAACTATGGCTACACCTTC.

The V gene is TRBV7-9, the J gene TRBJ2-7, with 7 bases that match TRBD1. After removal of 6 bases from V and 3 bases from J, the junction contained 8 bases not matched to a gene. Germline V lookup: CDR1 SEHNR, CDR2 FQNEAQ (reference sequence). The CDR3 is 14 amino acids. CDR3 sequence: CASSPPGQDYEQYF. CDR3 DNA sequence: TGTGCCAGCAGTCCTCCCGGACAGGACTACGAGCAGTACTTC.

CDR3 residues: CASLLAGGHYGYTF. The CDR3 coding sequence is TGTGCCAGCCTTCTTGCAGGGGGCCACTATGGCTACACCTTC. This chain uses TRBV28 with TRBJ1-2; 8 bases are a match to TRBD1. The CDR3 sequence is 14 residues long. Trimming cost V 8 bases and J 3 bases; bases outside gene matches: 8. Germline V gene sequence: CDR1 MDHEN, CDR2 SYDVKM.

This clone occurred once. CDR3 protein: CATSSGEGTIGNTIYF. The CDR3 coding sequence is TGTGCCACCAGCAGCGGGGAAGGGACAATCGGAAACACCATATATTTT. The rearrangement links TRBV15 to TRBJ1-3, with D perhaps TRBD1 (6 bases). V lost 3 bases and J lost 4, with 16 bases in between. Germline V gene lookup returns CDR1 LNHNV and CDR2 YYDKDF (reference sequence). CDR3 length equals 16 residues.

The CDR3 DNA sequence: TGTGCCAGCAGTTTATTCAGGGTCAGCGAGCAGTACTTC. Residues: CASSLFRVSEQYF. The chain has TRBV27 and TRBJ2-7, with D possibly being TRBD1 (5 bases). CDR3 length: 13 amino acids. Germline V lookup: CDR1 MNHEY, CDR2 SMNVEV (reference sequence). With 1 base removed from V and 6 bases from J, the gap between germline ends came to 10 bases.

V usage is TRBV7-2 and J usage is TRBJ2-2; 7 bases match TRBD1. CDR3 size: 15 residues. Trimming took 6 bases from V and 0 from J; bases not matched to a gene: 4. In germline, CDR1 is SGHTA, CDR2 FQGNSA. The CDR3 DNA reads as TGTGCCAGCAGTCGGGACAGCTCGAACACCGGGGAGCTGTTTTTT. Protein: CASSRDSSNTGELFF.

The gene calls are TRBV11-3 and TRBJ1-2, with 7 bases that match TRBD1. The V gene end was trimmed by 4 bases and the J gene end by 4 bases; junction bases not matched to a gene: 12. The CDR3 totals 16 residues. Germline V lookup: CDR1 SGHNT, CDR2 YENEEA. The CDR3 DNA is TGTGCCAGCAGCTCCCCGGAGGCGGGACAGAGCTATGGCTACACCTTC. Protein: CASSSPEAGQSYGYTF.

This chain connects TRBV27 to TRBJ2-7, with D uncertain. V lost 3 bases to trimming and J lost 3 bases, with 12 bases between them. The CDR3 covers 14 residues. Germline values: CDR1 MNHEY, CDR2 SMNVEV (reference sequence). The CDR3 region is CASSLANYRYEQYF. The CDR3 DNA is TGTGCCAGCAGTTTGGCAAACTACCGCTACGAGCAGTACTTC.

V and J are TRBV2 and TRBJ1-5, with a tentative D call TRBD1 (5 bases). Germline V lookup: CDR1 SNHLY, CDR2 FYNNEI. The V gene lost 5 bases and the J gene lost 7 bases, with 21 bases spanning the gap. This CDR3 has 16 residues. The CDR3 loop reads CASSMKGLASGQPQHF. The CDR3 region has the DNA TGTGCCAGCAGTATGAAGGGGCTTGCTTCCGGGCAGCCCCAGCATTTT.

The chain uses TRBV28 and TRBJ1-1; D remains ambiguous. V was pared by 1 base and J by 6 bases, with 12 bases between. The CDR3 spans 14 residues. Per germline, CDR1 MDHEN and CDR2 SYDVKM. This CDR3 reads CASSLFPGIPEAFF. The CDR3 nucleotides are TGTGCCAGCAGTTTATTTCCCGGGATCCCTGAAGCTTTCTTT.

V and J are TRBV5-4 and TRBJ2-5; D is possibly TRBD1 (6 bases). V lost 5 bases and J 5 bases, leaving 16 bases between the germline ends. Germline loops: CDR1 SGHNT, CDR2 YYREEE (reference sequence). The CDR3 runs to 14 residues. The CDR3, as DNA: TGTGCCAGCAGGAAGGCAGGGGCCCGGGAGACCCAGTACTTC. It encodes CASRKAGARETQYF.

Only one count was recorded for this clone. This chain connects TRBV3-1 (or the pseudogene TRBV3-2) to TRBJ1-3; no definite D call. The CDR3 is 14 residues long. V lost 0 bases to trimming and J lost 1 base, with 4 bases between them. CDR1 and CDR2 (germline): LGHDT, YNNKEL (reference sequence). CDR3 residues: CASSQDQSGNTIYF. The CDR3 DNA reads as TGTGCCAGCAGCCAAGATCAATCTGGAAACACCATATATTTT.

This clone appeared a few times. The V and J genes are TRBV6-6 and TRBJ2-7, with 9 bases identical to TRBD1. This CDR3 spans 13 amino acids. The germline V gene has CDR1 MNHNY and CDR2 SVGAGI (reference sequence). V shed 6 bases and J 7 bases; nucleotides not matched to a gene: 7. Here the CDR3 DNA reads TGTGCCAGCAGAAGACAGGGGGGACGAGAGCAGTACTTC. Protein: CASRRQGGREQYF.

Only one count was recorded for this clone. The V gene is TRBV6-5, the J gene TRBJ2-3; D is possibly TRBD2 (5 bases). CDR3 length: 14 residues. Germline assignment: CDR1 MNHEY and CDR2 SVGAGI. V lost 0 bases, J lost 5 bases, and 9 bases lay in between. CDR3 sequence: CASSYSGREDTQYF. The CDR3 region has the DNA TGTGCCAGCAGTTACTCAGGTCGGGAAGATACGCAGTATTTT.

This clone was counted many times. The V and J genes are TRBV5-6 and TRBJ2-2; D is possibly TRBD1 (6 bases). Trimming pared 5 bases from V and 4 bases from J, leaving 12 bases between. Germline V gives CDR1 SGHDT, CDR2 YYEEEE. The CDR3 is made up of 14 amino acids. The DNA of the CDR3 is TGTGCCAGCAGGGGCAGGGGTCGCACCGGGGAGCTGTTTTTT. Translated: CASRGRGRTGELFF.

The rearrangement links TRBV19 to TRBJ1-5; 7 nucleotides line up with TRBD1. J lost 6 bases, V lost 5 bases, and 10 bases had no gene match. CDR3 length: 15 amino acids. Per germline, CDR1 LNHDA and CDR2 SQIVND (reference sequence). The CDR3: CASSERQGSGQPQHF. As DNA, the CDR3 is TGTGCCAGTAGTGAAAGACAGGGTTCGGGTCAGCCCCAGCATTTT.

In DNA, the CDR3 is TGCGCCAGCAGACGAGTACAGGGAAACTATGGCTACACCTTC. This encodes CASRRVQGNYGYTF. The chain employs TRBV5-1 and TRBJ1-2, with D maybe TRBD1 (6 bases). From germline, CDR1 is SGHRS and CDR2 YFSETQ. The ends were cut back, 5 bases at V and 2 bases at J, with 13 bases in the middle. The CDR3 length is 14 residues.

The chain couples TRBV29-1 to TRBJ1-1; D perhaps matches TRBD1 (5 bases). From germline, CDR1 is SQVTM and CDR2 ANQGSEA. V lost 7 bases and J lost 4, with 10 bases in between. The CDR3 extends over 11 amino acids. CDR3: CSAYGGTEAFF. CDR3 bases: TGCAGCGCCTACGGGGGCACTGAAGCTTTCTTT.

The rearrangement joins TRBV5-6 to TRBJ2-7; no reliable D call. The length of the CDR3 is 13 residues. The V gene's germline CDR1 is SGHDT and CDR2 YYEEEE. V was trimmed by 6 bases and J by 2 bases, leaving 12 bases between them. CDR3 bases: TGTGCCAGCAATATTGGAGATACCTACGAGCAGTACTTC. Its translation is CASNIGDTYEQYF.

The J gene is TRBJ2-3, the V gene TRBV20-1, with 9 bases that match TRBD1. The CDR3 runs 15 residues. V trimming: 3 bases; J trimming: 3 bases; junction bases outside the gene matches: 7. Germline values: CDR1 DFQATT, CDR2 SNEGSKA (reference sequence). The CDR3 DNA is TGCAGTGCTAGTGAGGCGACAGGGGGTACAGATACGCAGTATTTT. This translates into CSASEATGGTDTQYF.